Here is one T cell receptor (beta chain) with its context. Its antigen remains unknown. This CDR3 spans 13 amino acids. Germline CDR1 is DFQATT and CDR2 is SNEGSKA (reference sequence). The sample is drawn from a study of CXCR3-negative and CXCR3-positive naive CD8 T cells. Across the study: Total TRB output reached about 135 million reads, about 1.5 +/- 0.3 million per library.

Study results and limitations: Naive CXCR3-positive and CXCR3-negative cells shared TRBV-TRBJ usage; memory cells diverged. More hydrophobic TRB CDR3s were found in CXCR3-positive naive cells than in CXCR3-negative naive cells. CXCR3 levels fell partly with cryopreservation; most assays relied on fresh PBMCs.

The TRB libraries of cDNA were built by UMI-labeled 5' RACE. TCRdb processed the 5' RACE reads again and assigns one entry to each CDR3 protein, with no DNA. Here the sample table reports 50,000 to 65,000 distinct CDR3 sequences. By phenotype, naive CD8+ T cells were CD45RO-CCR7+CD27+CD95-. V gene TRBV20-1 combines with J gene TRBJ1-2; there is no DNA to check the TCRdb D call of TRBD1. What was sequenced was naive CXCR3+ CD8+ T cells from blood. Regarding subset: CD45RO-CCR7+CD27+CD95- naive CD8+ T cells expressing CXCR3 (TNR3+). The TCR comes from a human donor in good health. Some clones in this sample may be carry-over from other donors' samples. The CDR3 loop is CSAIAQGIYGYTF.